This T cell receptor (beta chain) was found in a study of regulatory T cells in long-lasting Graves disease. Broader study findings: With 2,500 to 3,000 shared public clonotypes, persistent patients exceeded new patients, who shared about 1,000. Graves' patients with persistent disease showed TCR diversity lower than patients newly diagnosed.

Per germline, CDR1 DFQATT and CDR2 SNEGSKA (reference sequence). Trimming cost V 6 bases and J 8 bases, with 7 bases left between them. The CDR3 length is 9 residues. Building the TCR beta libraries relied on iRepertoire HTBI primers, and CDR3 regions underwent Arm-PCR. TCRdb re-called the multiplex PCR reads through MiXCR, storing one row per CDR3 protein. The table has some 250,000 distinct CDR3 sequences, roughly 18% seen once. Time point in this sample: newly diagnosed GD, antithyroid drugs for less than 3 months. Extracted RNA from PBMCs served as the source of the TCR library. This clonotype was detected ten times or more. Its antigen is not known. The data also belong to a second study, concerning T cells in Graves' hyperthyroidism and ophthalmopathy.

The source of this sequence is a woman in her thirties with Graves disease. The rearrangement joins TRBV20-1 to TRBJ1-2; D gene ambiguous. Sequenced here: peripheral blood mononuclear cells (PBMCs), sampled at new diagnosis, from a patient treated with antithyroid drugs. CDR3 DNA sequence: TGCAGTGCCGTCCTCGGCTACACCTTC. Translation gives CSAVLGYTF.